This T cell receptor (beta chain) appears in the sequencing data of a study of synovial regulatory T cells in juvenile arthritis. The repertoire was sequenced with immunoSEQ multiplex PCR; TCRdb's copy has only in-frame clones and lacks some. This table lists approximately 9,800 clones. The CDR3 spans 13 residues. DNA is not recorded here. Germline V CDR1 and CDR2: MDHEN, SYDVKM. Sample: Treg cells from blood. This sample's subset: remaining (HLA-DR-negative) circulating blood Treg cells. This receptor was obtained from a donor between 2 and 29 years old with juvenile idiopathic arthritis. The V and J genes are TRBV28 and TRBJ2-5; no DNA is available, so the TRBD1 call from TCRdb remains unchecked. The CDR3 is CASRDRGQETQYF.